The source of this T cell receptor beta chain is a study of human T cells and chemical hapten exposure (dated by TCRdb to the early 2020s). General notes on the study: For sensitization, 2% DPC in acetone was applied to a roughly 2 cm by roughly 2 cm area of upper inner arm skin. Weekly therapeutic DPC doses were additionally applied to the scalp of patients throughout the roughly 25-week study period. Patch tests used Finn chambers with 0.01% DPC on the upper back, scored after 6 days by International Contact Dermatitis Research Group standards. The mostly female patient cohort included alopecia areata with under or over 50% scalp involvement, alopecia totalis and alopecia universalis. Libraries were pooled for sequencing, and variation in per-sample TCR yields was attributed mainly to small differences in library volumes within the pool. In alopecia patients, the study followed how the peripheral blood TCR repertoire changed in vivo over primary and secondary sensitization to diphenylcyclopropenone (DPC), a hapten. Patient blood was sampled pre-sensitization (week 0) and at 2, 6 and about 24 weeks after DPC sensitization. Some 29 alopecia patients gave blood for TCR sequencing at one to four time points (pre-sensitization, 2, 6 and 24 weeks). Here is what the overall study found, with its caveats: After repeated subsampling, the strength of the expansion versus patch-test correlation and the threshold at which it became significant changed. Patch test score was positively correlated with the number of PT1 expanded TCRs, with significance at thresholds 8, 16 and 32 but not at 4. Compared with pre-sensitization or healthy control sets, expanded TCRs formed significantly more large CDR3 similarity clusters, which is consistent with antigen-driven responses. Alopecia, a presumed autoimmune disease, was present in all patients, so the immune response of the patients might differ from that of healthy individuals. The number of TCRs above 1 in 1000 frequency did not change with DPC sensitization; there was no evidence of global repertoire structure alterations.

Based on the germline V gene (reference sequence), the CDR1 and CDR2 sequences are DFQATT and SNEGSKA. The CDR3 contains 14 residues, cysteine and phenylalanine counted. Of all the DNA, just the CDR3 is kept, 42 bases in frame from base 1. Germline trimming amounts to 4 bases on V and 5 bases on J, with 8 as the count of junction bases outside the gene matches. Libraries were built with RACE. TCRdb shows the sequencer as NextSeq 500. During library preparation, unique molecular identifiers were attached to individual cDNA molecules so that TCRs could be counted in a quantitative, reproducible way. Both TCR alpha and TCR beta chains were sequenced from each blood RNA sample. The authors' analysis ran thus. A median of approximately 100,000 TCRs per sample was observed, with a range of roughly 23,224 to 700,000. V, J and CDR3 annotation of the TCR reads was performed with the Decombinator software suite. To make PS versus PT1 abundance plots, every sample was subsampled to the same number of TCRs (28,000). Expanded TCRs were defined as absent before sensitization and observed at least eight times at the 2-week time point. The raw public reads went through TCRdb reprocessing: fastp at Q25, MiXCR clone calling, in-frame beta chains kept. A single entry per CDR3 protein holds the most common genes and DNA from its merged rows. What appears here as the V and J calls and clone size reflects TCRdb's work, not the paper's. Within this sample are around 360,000 distinct CDR3 sequences, with around 6% of them counted one time only. The top ten clonotypes cover 4.5% to 6% of the sample.

In the paper's terms, the time point label means: patch test 2, 6 weeks after DPC sensitization. This sample's treatment or condition label indicates: therapeutic diphenylcyclopropenone sensitization with weekly scalp DPC. Blood at each patch-test visit was drawn before the patch test was applied. Patients were considered eligible if aged 18 to 70, diagnosed with alopecia and deemed suitable for DPC therapy, and patients were excluded if pregnant. Unfractionated whole blood was collected in Tempus Blood RNA tubes, and total RNA was extracted from that blood. This clonotype has a handful of counts. Its target antigen remains unknown. Per-nucleotide qualities are absent, and no much larger clonotype sits a single base away.

The receptor's source is a woman aged 18-29 years with alopecia areata. Some clones in this sample may be carry-over from other donors' samples. The sequence links TRBV20-1 to TRBJ2-1; the central 7 bases match TRBD1. Source: whole blood, taken in connection with sensitization to the hapten diphenylcyclopropenone (DPC). The nucleotides are TGCAGTGCTACCCCACGACAGGGAAACAATGAGCAGTTCTTC. This gives the protein CSATPRQGNNEQFF.